Listed below are T cell receptor beta chains from one sample, sequenced in a study of blood T cell repertoires in COVID-19. TCRdb keeps only in-frame clones here, not all; method: immunoSEQ multiplex PCR. The data show over 200,000 clones, 80% to 85% seen once. Sequenced input: peripheral blood. Receptors originate from a man aged 40-49 years with acute or convalescent COVID-19. The CDR3 runs from the conserved cysteine through the conserved F or W. Each record gives: D gene, V gene, clone size, J gene, CDR3 protein, CDR3 DNA. The D gene is left open where the match is weak. Where a row states a size, it is once, few, many or the class of an expanded clone; other rows omit it.

D: TRBD1
V: TRBV11-2
size: -
J: TRBJ2-1
CDR3: CASRSTGPVSYNEQFF
DNA: TGTGCCAGCAGGTCGACAGGGCCAGTCTCCTACAATGAGCAGTTCTTC

D: TRBD1
V: TRBV29-1
size: -
J: TRBJ2-1
CDR3: CSVPTGLAPNEQFF
DNA: TGCAGCGTCCCGACAGGGTTGGCACCCAATGAGCAGTTCTTC

D: -
V: TRBV18
size: once
J: TRBJ2-2
CDR3: CASSPTVGEDTGELFF
DNA: TGTGCCAGCTCACCCACAGTGGGGGAGGACACCGGGGAGCTGTTTTTT

D: -
V: TRBV20-1
size: many
J: TRBJ1-2
CDR3: CGGGDGGYTF
DNA: TGCGGCGGGGGCGATGGTGGCTACACCTTC

D: -
V: TRBV7-9
size: -
J: TRBJ1-2
CDR3: CASSLDRTPGYTF
DNA: TGTGCCAGCAGCTTAGACCGAACTCCTGGCTACACCTTC

D: -
V: TRBV11-2
size: -
J: TRBJ2-2
CDR3: CASSFSGPNTGELFF
DNA: TGTGCCAGCAGCTTTAGCGGACCGAACACCGGGGAGCTGTTTTTT

D: -
V: TRBV7-2
size: once
J: TRBJ2-1
CDR3: CASSSFGGGYNEQFF
DNA: TGTGCCAGCAGCTCCTTTGGGGGAGGCTACAATGAGCAGTTCTTC

D: -
V: TRBV5-5
size: -
J: TRBJ2-2
CDR3: CASSPSPTVNTGELFF
DNA: TGTGCCAGCAGCCCTTCCCCCACAGTGAACACCGGGGAGCTGTTTTTT

D: TRBD1
V: TRBV11-1
size: -
J: TRBJ2-1
CDR3: CASSEDRGIDEQFF
DNA: TGTGCCAGCAGCGAAGACAGGGGCATAGATGAGCAGTTCTTC

D: -
V: TRBV7-2
size: -
J: TRBJ2-7
CDR3: CASSLPGFYEQYF
DNA: TGTGCCAGCAGCTTGCCGGGATTCTACGAGCAGTACTTC

D: TRBD2
V: TRBV4-2
size: -
J: TRBJ2-4
CDR3: CASSQDAKGGDIQYF
DNA: TGTGCCAGCAGCCAAGATGCGAAGGGAGGGGACATTCAGTACTTC

D: -
V: TRBV4-2
size: -
J: TRBJ1-5
CDR3: CASSQATGFSQPQHF
DNA: TGTGCCAGCAGCCAAGCCACAGGGTTTAGTCAGCCCCAGCATTTT

D: -
V: TRBV2
size: -
J: TRBJ2-2
CDR3: CASRYQGNTGELFF
DNA: TGTGCCAGCAGATATCAGGGAAACACCGGGGAGCTGTTTTTT

D: TRBD1
V: TRBV9
size: -
J: TRBJ2-7
CDR3: CASSVGDRAVWPLEQYF
DNA: TGTGCCAGCAGCGTAGGTGACAGGGCGGTGTGGCCCCTCGAGCAGTACTTC

D: TRBD2
V: TRBV6-5
size: -
J: TRBJ2-1
CDR3: CASSYPGRNEQFF
DNA: TGTGCCAGCAGTTACCCCGGGAGGAATGAGCAGTTCTTC

D: -
V: TRBV5-1
size: -
J: TRBJ2-2
CDR3: CASSLGGLSNTGELFF
DNA: TGCGCCAGCAGCCTGGGGGGACTCTCGAACACCGGGGAGCTGTTTTTT

D: TRBD2
V: TRBV3-1/TRBV3-2
size: once
J: TRBJ2-2
CDR3: CASRASSGRFDTGELFF
DNA: TGTGCCAGCAGGGCTTCTAGCGGGAGGTTCGACACCGGGGAGCTGTTTTTT

D: -
V: TRBV7-2
size: -
J: TRBJ1-5
CDR3: CASSLAGSGLQPQHF
DNA: TGTGCCAGCAGCTTAGCGGGGTCAGGGCTCCAGCCCCAGCATTTT

D: -
V: TRBV27
size: -
J: TRBJ1-3
CDR3: CASSLDMSSGNTIYF
DNA: TGTGCCAGCAGTCTGGACATGAGCTCTGGAAACACCATATATTTT

D: TRBD2
V: TRBV5-1
size: -
J: TRBJ2-3
CDR3: CASGREGRGIDTQYF
DNA: TGCGCCAGCGGGCGGGAGGGCCGGGGTATAGATACGCAGTATTTT

D: TRBD1
V: TRBV5-1
size: -
J: TRBJ2-5
CDR3: CASSTGTGQETQYF
DNA: TGCGCCAGCAGCACTGGGACAGGGCAAGAGACCCAGTACTTC

D: TRBD1
V: TRBV19
size: -
J: TRBJ1-5
CDR3: CASRKGALNQPQHF
DNA: TGTGCCAGTAGAAAGGGGGCCCTCAATCAGCCCCAGCATTTT

D: TRBD1
V: TRBV6-6
size: -
J: TRBJ2-3
CDR3: CASSYSRFTGDWAQYF
DNA: TGTGCCAGCAGTTACTCACGATTTACAGGGGATTGGGCGCAGTATTTT

D: -
V: TRBV7-2
size: -
J: TRBJ2-3
CDR3: CASSLTDDTDTQYF
DNA: TGTGCCAGCAGCTTAACAGATGACACAGATACGCAGTATTTT

D: TRBD2
V: TRBV5-5
size: -
J: TRBJ2-1
CDR3: CASSLYPGGTNEQFF
DNA: TGTGCCAGCAGCTTGTACCCGGGAGGGACAAATGAGCAGTTCTTC

D: -
V: TRBV14
size: -
J: TRBJ1-5
CDR3: CASSLNSNQPQHF
DNA: TGTGCCAGCAGCCTCAATAGCAATCAGCCCCAGCATTTT

D: TRBD1
V: TRBV20-1
size: -
J: TRBJ1-5
CDR3: CSASYGTGGMIQPQHF
DNA: TGCAGTGCTAGTTATGGGACAGGGGGCATGATTCAGCCCCAGCATTTT

D: -
V: TRBV27
size: -
J: TRBJ1-2
CDR3: CASSGQRNNYGYTF
DNA: TGTGCCAGCAGTGGACAGCGAAATAACTATGGCTACACCTTC

D: -
V: TRBV3-1/TRBV3-2
size: -
J: TRBJ2-3
CDR3: CASSQGQERTDTQYF
DNA: TGTGCCAGCAGCCAAGGACAGGAACGAACAGATACGCAGTATTTT

D: -
V: TRBV7-3
size: -
J: TRBJ1-6
CDR3: CASSPDSYNSPLHF
DNA: TGTGCCAGCAGTCCAGACAGCTATAATTCACCCCTCCACTTT

D: -
V: TRBV5-1
size: -
J: TRBJ2-7
CDR3: CASSLEGGLVYEQYF
DNA: TGCGCCAGCAGCTTGGAGGGGGGGCTGGTTTACGAGCAGTACTTC

D: TRBD1
V: TRBV5-5
size: once
J: TRBJ1-4
CDR3: CASSRSDRSNEKLFF
DNA: TGTGCCAGCAGCCGATCGGACAGGAGTAATGAAAAACTGTTTTTT

D: TRBD1
V: TRBV19
size: few
J: TRBJ2-6
CDR3: CASTTGGFSGANVLTF
DNA: TGTGCCAGTACGACAGGGGGATTCTCTGGGGCCAACGTCCTGACTTTC

D: TRBD1
V: TRBV5-4
size: -
J: TRBJ1-4
CDR3: CASSWDSSLEKLFF
DNA: TGTGCCAGCAGCTGGGACAGTTCCCTTGAAAAACTGTTTTTT

D: -
V: TRBV6-5
size: -
J: TRBJ1-3
CDR3: CASLPGGAKNTIYF
DNA: TGTGCCAGCCTACCGGGGGGCGCGAAAAACACCATATATTTT

D: -
V: TRBV12-3/TRBV12-4
size: -
J: TRBJ2-1
CDR3: CASSPLHNEQFF
DNA: TGTGCCAGCAGTCCCCTACACAATGAGCAGTTCTTC

D: -
V: TRBV6-5
size: -
J: TRBJ2-7
CDR3: CASSRGADPYEQYF
DNA: TGTGCCAGCAGCCGGGGGGCAGATCCCTACGAGCAGTACTTC

D: TRBD2
V: TRBV24-1
size: once
J: TRBJ2-3
CDR3: CATSDASGGTDTQYF
DNA: TGTGCCACCAGTGACGCTAGCGGAGGGACAGATACGCAGTATTTT

D: TRBD1
V: TRBV18
size: -
J: TRBJ2-7
CDR3: CASSPRQGAYEQYF
DNA: TGTGCCAGCTCACCAAGACAGGGGGCGTACGAGCAGTACTTC

D: TRBD1
V: TRBV10-3
size: -
J: TRBJ1-6
CDR3: CAMGIGTVNNSPLHF
DNA: TGTGCCATGGGGATAGGGACAGTCAATAATTCACCCCTCCACTTT

D: TRBD1
V: TRBV6-5
size: -
J: TRBJ1-2
CDR3: CASSRPGTGVYGYTF
DNA: TGTGCCAGCAGCCGACCTGGGACAGGGGTTTATGGCTACACCTTC

D: TRBD1
V: TRBV28
size: -
J: TRBJ2-3
CDR3: CASSTRTGRIVMYF
DNA: TGTGCCAGCAGTACGAGGACAGGGCGCATCGTAATGTATTTT

D: TRBD1
V: TRBV19
size: once
J: TRBJ2-2
CDR3: CASSRDRGPGFPGELFF
DNA: TGTGCCAGTAGTAGGGACAGGGGGCCGGGTTTCCCCGGGGAGCTGTTTTTT

D: -
V: TRBV11-2
size: -
J: TRBJ2-7
CDR3: CASSSVGPVGGSEQYF
DNA: TGTGCCAGCAGCTCGGTTGGGCCGGTCGGTGGTTCCGAGCAGTACTTC

D: -
V: TRBV4-3
size: -
J: TRBJ2-7
CDR3: CASSQAAESPYKQYF
DNA: TGCGCCAGCAGCCAGGCGGCAGAGAGTCCCTACAAGCAGTACTTC

D: -
V: TRBV4-2
size: -
J: TRBJ1-2
CDR3: CASSQVRTQGNPYGYTF
DNA: TGTGCCAGCAGCCAAGTTCGGACTCAGGGGAACCCTTATGGCTACACCTTC

D: -
V: TRBV7-6
size: -
J: TRBJ2-1
CDR3: CASSLAAGSGSNEQFF
DNA: TGTGCCAGCAGCTTAGCCGCGGGGTCAGGGTCGAATGAGCAGTTCTTC

D: -
V: TRBV12-3/TRBV12-4
size: -
J: TRBJ2-3
CDR3: CASSKLTDTQYF
DNA: TGTGCCAGCAGTAAGCTAACAGATACGCAGTATTTT

D: TRBD2
V: TRBV15
size: -
J: TRBJ2-1
CDR3: CATSRVKGLAVEQFF
DNA: TGTGCCACCAGCAGGGTAAAGGGACTAGCAGTTGAGCAGTTCTTC

D: TRBD1
V: TRBV6-2/TRBV6-3
size: -
J: TRBJ1-1
CDR3: CASSDRTGNTEAFF
DNA: TGTGCCAGCAGCGACCGGACAGGGAACACTGAAGCTTTCTTT

D: -
V: TRBV2
size: -
J: TRBJ1-2
CDR3: CASTPIRGYGYTF
DNA: TGTGCCAGCACCCCCATTCGGGGATATGGCTACACCTTC

D: -
V: TRBV4-2
size: few
J: TRBJ1-1
CDR3: CASSQSGQAEAFF
DNA: TGTGCCAGCAGCCAAAGCGGGCAGGCAGAAGCTTTCTTT

D: -
V: TRBV7-3
size: many
J: TRBJ1-6
CDR3: CASSALPGEPLHF
DNA: TGTGCCAGCAGCGCGCTACCGGGGGAACCCCTCCACTTT

D: TRBD2
V: TRBV10-3
size: -
J: TRBJ2-3
CDR3: CAISSGLAGRTDTQYF
DNA: TGTGCCATCAGTTCGGGACTAGCGGGGCGAACAGATACGCAGTATTTT